The 20 T cell receptor beta chains given below trace back to one sample, sequenced in a study of T-cell reconstitution after alpha-beta-depleted transplantation in children. The library targeted TCRbeta and was prepared with unique molecular identifiers. TCRdb re-called the PCR reads with MiXCR, one entry per CDR3 protein. The sample contains fewer than 550,000 distinct CDR3 sequences, roughly a tenth of which appear only once. The material sequenced was PBMCs from the stem cell graft donor, taken from the stem cell graft. The receptors stem from a human donor who donated a stem cell graft to a child with acute myeloid leukemia.

V usage is TRBV20-1 and J usage is TRBJ1-1; tentative D call: TRBD1 (6 bases). This CDR3 contains 13 residues. V lost 4 bases and J lost 3, with 12 bases in between. Germline CDR1 DFQATT, CDR2 SNEGSKA (reference sequence). The CDR3 protein is CSAMTGTYTEAFF. CDR3 DNA: TGCAGTGCTATGACCGGGACATACACTGAAGCTTTCTTT.

This clonotype occurred many times. One junction end does not reproduce the germline sequence, and a read error may be involved. V gene TRBV12-3 or TRBV12-4 combines with J gene TRBJ2-1; maybe TRBD2 (7 bases). This CDR3 is 15 amino acids long. CDR3 in DNA: TGCGCCAGCAGCTTTGGAGGGGGGGCCTACAATGAGCAGTTCTTC. Its protein is CASSFGGGAYNEQFF.

This clonotype showed up many times. The V gene is TRBV11-2, the J gene TRBJ1-2; 7 positions match TRBD1. Trimming took 7 bases from V and 0 from J; bases not matched to a gene: 5. This CDR3 is built from 14 residues. From germline, CDR1 is SGHAT and CDR2 FQNNGV. The chain's CDR3 is CASNRDSANYGYTF. CDR3 nucleotides: TGTGCCAGCAACCGGGACAGCGCTAACTATGGCTACACCTTC.

The chain links TRBV20-1 to TRBJ2-2; 7 bases match TRBD2. Germline CDR1 and CDR2: DFQATT and SNEGSKA (reference sequence). This CDR3 has 14 residues. V shed 3 bases, J shed 6 bases, and the junction held 7 bases outside the gene matches. The CDR3 DNA reads TGCAGTGCTAGCGCCAGCGGGGCGGCCGGGGAGCTGTTTTTT. This translates into CSASASGAAGELFF.

This clonotype was counted only a few times. The chain employs TRBV18 and TRBJ2-7; 7 bases are a match to TRBD1. Germline V gene sequence: CDR1 KGHSH, CDR2 LQKENI. CDR3 length: 13 residues. V gave up 4 bases and J gave up 4 bases; unmatched junction bases: 4. CDR3 protein: CASSRNRGYEQYV. The CDR3 nucleotides read TGTGCCAGCTCACGAAACAGGGGTTACGAGCAGTACGTC.

Comments on this clonotype: This sequence may be a read error, since a much larger clone differs from it by one base. The genes are TRBV5-6 and TRBJ2-3, with 10 bases identical to TRBD2. The CDR3 runs to 18 residues. Losses at the gene ends were 1 base for V and 0 bases for J; bases not matched to a gene: 8. Germline values: CDR1 SGHDT, CDR2 YYEEEE. The CDR3 DNA reads TGTGCCAGCAGCTTGAGGAATAGCGGGAGGCCTAGCACAGATACGCAGTATTTT. This sequence encodes CASSLRNSGRPSTDTQYF.

This clonotype was found a few times. This rearrangement joins TRBV7-2 to TRBJ2-7; tentative D call: TRBD1 (5 bases). V shed 7 bases and J shed 6 bases, with 13 bases lying between them. CDR1 is SGHTA and CDR2 is FQGNSA in the germline V gene. The CDR3 sequence is 12 residues long. The CDR3 sequence is CASTIGRGEQYF. In DNA form, the CDR3 reads TGTGCCAGCACCATAGGTAGGGGCGAGCAGTACTTC.

This chain links TRBV12-3 or TRBV12-4 with TRBJ1-2; perhaps TRBD1 as D (6 bases). Trimming left V 7 bases short and J 4 bases short, with 13 bases between. CDR3 length equals 13 residues. The CDR3 DNA follows: TGTGCCAGCACCACAGGGTTCGGCTATGGCTACACCTTC. Amino acids: CASTTGFGYGYTF.

This clonotype appeared a few times. The chain combines TRBV20-1 with TRBJ1-1, with no clear D. There are 16 residues in the CDR3. V lost 0 bases and J 0 bases, leaving 14 bases between the germline ends. Germline V gives CDR1 DFQATT, CDR2 SNEGSKA (reference sequence). The CDR3 region has the DNA TGCAGTGCTAGAGAGGTAATCAAAAACATGAACACTGAAGCTTTCTTT. Translation: CSAREVIKNMNTEAFF.

The J gene is TRBJ2-7, the V gene TRBV20-1, with 8 positions matching TRBD2. Germline-derived CDR1 and CDR2 are DFQATT and SNEGSKA (reference sequence). CDR3 length: 13 amino acids. J was trimmed by 6 bases and V by 0 bases; bases with no gene match: 4. The CDR3 bases are TGCAGTGCTAGAGAGGAACTAGCGGCCGAGCAGTACTTC. Protein sequence: CSAREELAAEQYF.

Comments on this clonotype: A read error is possible here, since a much larger clone lies one base away. The chain links TRBV7-8 to TRBJ2-6, with D uncertain. The CDR3 consists of 15 residues. Germline V gene lookup returns CDR1 SGHVS and CDR2 FQNEAQ. The CDR3 loop is CASSPGNSGVNVLTF. CDR3 coding DNA: TGTGCCAGCAGCCCTGGGAACTCTGGGGTCAACGTCCTGACTTTC.

This clonotype was detected many times. One end of the junction fails to match germline, which may point to a read error. This chain joins TRBV5-1 and TRBJ2-3; D gene uncertain. The germline gives CDR1 SGHRS, CDR2 YFSETQ. The CDR3 is 12 amino acids. The CDR3 DNA follows: TGTGCCAGCAGCTCCAATACAGATACGCAGTATTTT. Translated, it gives CASSSNTDTQYF.

The chain has TRBV4-3 and TRBJ2-1; D possibly corresponds to TRBD2 (5 bases). CDR3 length: 19 residues. Germline V gene data show CDR1 as LGHNA and CDR2 as YSLEER. Deletions cut 4 bases from V and 5 bases from J, with 27 bases between. The CDR3 here is CASSPNGIPSEVRDNEQFF. The DNA for the CDR3 is TGCGCCAGCAGCCCCAACGGGATCCCCTCGGAGGTGAGGGACAATGAGCAGTTCTTC.

This rearrangement joins TRBV20-1 to TRBJ2-7; D is ambiguous. Germline CDR1 reads DFQATT; CDR2 reads SNEGSKA (reference sequence). Trimming cost V 0 bases and J 6 bases, with 6 bases left between them. This CDR3 comprises 11 residues. In DNA, the CDR3 is TGCAGTGCTAGAGACAGAATCGAGCAGTACTTC. Translated, it gives CSARDRIEQYF.

This clonotype was picked up many times. This rearrangement joins TRBV5-1 to TRBJ2-1, with TRBD1 as a possible D gene (6 bases). The CDR3 is 14 amino acids. Germline-derived CDR1 and CDR2 are SGHRS and YFSETQ. V shed 8 bases and J shed 3 bases, with 15 bases lying between them. For the CDR3, the DNA is TGCGCCAGTTCTCCCGGACAGTTCTACAATGAGCAGTTCTTC. It codes for CASSPGQFYNEQFF.

There are many counts of this clonotype. The CDR3, as DNA: TGCGCCAGCAGCCAAGAGGTTCACACCGGGGAGCTGTTTTTT. This translates into CASSQEVHTGELFF. The chain carries TRBV4-3 and TRBJ2-2; D not certain. Germline lookup yields CDR1 LGHNA and CDR2 YSLEER. V dropped 0 bases and J dropped 3 bases, with 5 bases sitting between them. The CDR3 is 14 residues long.

In this sample, this clonotype turned up a few times. The rearrangement joins TRBV12-3 or TRBV12-4 to TRBJ1-2; 11 bases agree with TRBD1. Trimming cost V 5 bases and J 7 bases; bases outside gene matches: 9. This CDR3 is built from 15 residues. CDR3 coding DNA: TGTGCCAGCAGTCGGCGGACAGGGGGCATCGGTGGCTACACCTTC. It yields the protein CASSRRTGGIGGYTF.

This clonotype was seen ten or more times. The chain uses TRBV5-1 and TRBJ2-7, with 8 bases fitting TRBD1. The CDR3 runs to 15 residues. Germline trimming cut 5 bases from V and 0 bases from J; bases unmatched to any gene: 7. Per germline, CDR1 SGHRS and CDR2 YFSETQ. The CDR3 loop is CASRGSDRDSYEQYF. CDR3 coding DNA: TGCGCCAGCAGGGGGTCGGACAGGGACTCCTACGAGCAGTACTTC.

Only a few counts were recorded for this clonotype. J is TRBJ1-2 and V is TRBV5-6; possible D gene TRBD1, 5 bases. CDR1 SGHDT and CDR2 YYEEEE come from the germline V gene. Between the trimmed V and J ends, which lost 4 bases and 4 bases, there was a span of 14 bases. This CDR3 is built from 14 residues. The CDR3 coding sequence is TGTGCCAGCAGCGGGGGTCTAGGGTCCTATGGCTACACCTTC. It specifies CASSGGLGSYGYTF.

The rearrangement joins TRBV7-9 to TRBJ2-2; unclear D gene. This CDR3 region has 15 residues. The ends were cut back, 3 bases at V and 1 base at J, with 9 bases in the middle. Germline CDR1 is SEHNR and CDR2 is FQNEAQ (reference sequence). The CDR3 loop is CASSFRALNTGELFF. CDR3 coding DNA: TGTGCCAGCAGCTTTAGGGCCCTGAACACCGGGGAGCTGTTTTTT. Full variable domain (remainder filled in from reference TRBV7-9 and TRBJ2-2): DTGVSQNPRHKITKRGQNVTFRCDPISEHNRLYWYRQTLGQGPEFLTYFQNEAQLEKSRLLSDRFSAERPKGSFSTLEIQRTEQGDSAMYLCASSFRALNTGELFFGEGSRLTVL.